One sample yielded the 9 T cell receptor beta chains listed below, sequenced in a study of T cells in localized non-small cell lung cancer. Sequencing used immunoSEQ multiplex PCR; TCRdb keeps in-frame clones, though not all of them. Here the sample spans 25,000 to 30,000 clones, roughly 90% being singletons. The sample consisted of peripheral blood, taken before any cancer treatment. These receptors were collected from a female donor at least 60 years old with stage I lung adenocarcinoma.

This clone occurred a few times. The rearrangement uses TRBV6-6 and TRBJ1-2, with unresolved D. V gave up 7 bases and J gave up 2 bases, with 11 bases separating them. Per germline, CDR1 MNHNY and CDR2 SVGAGI (reference sequence). This CDR3 is built from 13 residues. The chain's CDR3 is CASTPSPNYGYTF. CDR3 nucleotides: TGTGCCAGCACCCCTTCCCCCAACTATGGCTACACCTTC.

The chain recombines TRBV18 with TRBJ2-1; tentative D call: TRBD2 (5 bases). This CDR3 is built from 15 residues. Trimming left V 6 bases short and J 8 bases short, with 20 bases between. Looked up from germline, CDR1 is KGHSH and CDR2 is LQKENI. The DNA for the CDR3 is TGTGCCAGCTCTTCTAGACCAGACGCGGGCGATGAGCAGTTCTTC. Encoded protein: CASSSRPDAGDEQFF.

The rearrangement joins TRBV19 to TRBJ1-3; D is ambiguous. CDR1 is LNHDA, CDR2 SQIVND, per germline (reference sequence). V lost 7 bases, J lost 4 bases, and 20 bases lay in between. CDR3 length: 16 amino acids. The CDR3 protein is CASNTLGGRLGNTIYF. The DNA for the CDR3 is TGTGCCAGTAACACTCTTGGCGGCCGGCTAGGAAACACCATATATTTT.

The chain links TRBV2 to TRBJ2-7, with no clear D. The CDR3 contains 11 residues. V lost 1 base and J 4 bases, leaving 2 bases between the germline ends. Per the germline V gene, CDR1 is SNHLY and CDR2 is FYNNEI. CDR3 in DNA: TGTGCCAGCAGTGAAGGGTACGAGCAGTACTTC. Its translation is CASSEGYEQYF. Complete variable domain (other parts from reference TRBV2 and TRBJ2-7): EPEVTQTPSHQVTQMGQEVILRCVPISNHLYFYWYRQILGQKVEFLVSFYNNEISEKSEIFDDQFSVERPDGSNFTLKIRSTKLEDSAMYFCASSEGYEQYFGPGTRLTVT.

This chain joins TRBV9 and TRBJ1-1; 9 nucleotides line up with TRBD1. This CDR3 contains 13 residues. Germline CDR1 is SGDLS and CDR2 is YYNGEE. J lost 6 bases, V lost 4 bases, and 4 bases had no gene match. In nucleotides, the CDR3 is TGTGCCAGCAGCCCACAGGGGGCTTCTGAAGCTTTCTTT. It is translated as CASSPQGASEAFF.

The V gene is TRBV27, the J gene TRBJ1-1; tentative D call: TRBD1 (5 bases). The germline V gene encodes CDR1 MNHEY and CDR2 SMNVEV (reference sequence). V was pared by 7 bases and J by 7 bases, with 13 bases between. This CDR3 comprises 12 residues. Written as DNA, the CDR3 is TGTGCCAGCAAGCAGGGAATTGGTGAAGCTTTCTTT. Its protein product is CASKQGIGEAFF.

The rearrangement joins TRBV4-2 to TRBJ2-3; 12 bases map to TRBD1. Germline V gene lookup returns CDR1 LGHNA and CDR2 YNFKEQ. This CDR3 is 17 amino acids long. V lost 2 bases to trimming and J lost 2 bases; unmatched junction nucleotides: 5. The DNA for the CDR3 is TGTGCCAGCAGCCAAAAGGGGGACAGGGGGCTCACAGATACGCAGTATTTT. Its translation is CASSQKGDRGLTDTQYF.

This rearrangement joins TRBV5-1 to TRBJ1-4; 9 nucleotides align to TRBD1. V lost 5 bases and J lost 0; bases outside the gene matches: 5. CDR3 length: 16 residues. The germline CDR1 and CDR2 sequences are SGHRS and YFSETQ. The CDR3 region has the DNA TGCGCCAGCAGTCCGGGACAGGGTTCAACTAATGAAAAACTGTTTTTT. Translating it yields CASSPGQGSTNEKLFF.

The rearrangement links TRBV28 to TRBJ2-1; perhaps D is TRBD1 or TRBD2 (5 bases each). V was pared by 8 bases and J by 6 bases, with 26 bases between. The germline V gene has CDR1 MDHEN and CDR2 SYDVKM. The CDR3 extends over 17 amino acids. In DNA, the CDR3 is TGTGCCAGCTATCAGGGCGGAGGACTGAGGGCTTCCAATGAGCAGTTCTTC. Its translation: CASYQGGGLRASNEQFF. The whole variable domain, filled in from reference TRBV28 and TRBJ2-1, reads DVKVTQSSRYLVKRTGEKVFLECVQDMDHENMFWYRQDPGLGLRLIYFSYDVKMKEKGDIPEGYSVSREKKERFSLILESASTNQTSMYLCASYQGGGLRASNEQFFGPGTRLTVL.